This TCR beta chain was documented in a study of shared clonotypes between healthy human individuals. Per germline, CDR1 MNHNY and CDR2 SVGAGI (reference sequence). The germline V and J ends were trimmed by 4 bases and 4 bases, with 7 bases remaining between them. The CDR3 spans 12 residues. Clones were read by immunoSEQ multiplex PCR, and TCRdb kept only the in-frame ones, dropping some. Here the sample spans 2 million to 2.5 million clones, over 85% being singletons. Specimen: naive CD4+ T cells from PBMCs. Subset defined: CD45RA+ positively selected. The sequence was collected from a man between 18 and 35 years old in good health. Some clones in this sample may be carry-over from other donors' samples. J is TRBJ2-5 and V is TRBV6-6; D gene ambiguous. CDR3 residues: CASSFQVETQYF. The CDR3 DNA sequence: TGTGCCAGCAGTTTCCAGGTAGAGACCCAGTACTTC.